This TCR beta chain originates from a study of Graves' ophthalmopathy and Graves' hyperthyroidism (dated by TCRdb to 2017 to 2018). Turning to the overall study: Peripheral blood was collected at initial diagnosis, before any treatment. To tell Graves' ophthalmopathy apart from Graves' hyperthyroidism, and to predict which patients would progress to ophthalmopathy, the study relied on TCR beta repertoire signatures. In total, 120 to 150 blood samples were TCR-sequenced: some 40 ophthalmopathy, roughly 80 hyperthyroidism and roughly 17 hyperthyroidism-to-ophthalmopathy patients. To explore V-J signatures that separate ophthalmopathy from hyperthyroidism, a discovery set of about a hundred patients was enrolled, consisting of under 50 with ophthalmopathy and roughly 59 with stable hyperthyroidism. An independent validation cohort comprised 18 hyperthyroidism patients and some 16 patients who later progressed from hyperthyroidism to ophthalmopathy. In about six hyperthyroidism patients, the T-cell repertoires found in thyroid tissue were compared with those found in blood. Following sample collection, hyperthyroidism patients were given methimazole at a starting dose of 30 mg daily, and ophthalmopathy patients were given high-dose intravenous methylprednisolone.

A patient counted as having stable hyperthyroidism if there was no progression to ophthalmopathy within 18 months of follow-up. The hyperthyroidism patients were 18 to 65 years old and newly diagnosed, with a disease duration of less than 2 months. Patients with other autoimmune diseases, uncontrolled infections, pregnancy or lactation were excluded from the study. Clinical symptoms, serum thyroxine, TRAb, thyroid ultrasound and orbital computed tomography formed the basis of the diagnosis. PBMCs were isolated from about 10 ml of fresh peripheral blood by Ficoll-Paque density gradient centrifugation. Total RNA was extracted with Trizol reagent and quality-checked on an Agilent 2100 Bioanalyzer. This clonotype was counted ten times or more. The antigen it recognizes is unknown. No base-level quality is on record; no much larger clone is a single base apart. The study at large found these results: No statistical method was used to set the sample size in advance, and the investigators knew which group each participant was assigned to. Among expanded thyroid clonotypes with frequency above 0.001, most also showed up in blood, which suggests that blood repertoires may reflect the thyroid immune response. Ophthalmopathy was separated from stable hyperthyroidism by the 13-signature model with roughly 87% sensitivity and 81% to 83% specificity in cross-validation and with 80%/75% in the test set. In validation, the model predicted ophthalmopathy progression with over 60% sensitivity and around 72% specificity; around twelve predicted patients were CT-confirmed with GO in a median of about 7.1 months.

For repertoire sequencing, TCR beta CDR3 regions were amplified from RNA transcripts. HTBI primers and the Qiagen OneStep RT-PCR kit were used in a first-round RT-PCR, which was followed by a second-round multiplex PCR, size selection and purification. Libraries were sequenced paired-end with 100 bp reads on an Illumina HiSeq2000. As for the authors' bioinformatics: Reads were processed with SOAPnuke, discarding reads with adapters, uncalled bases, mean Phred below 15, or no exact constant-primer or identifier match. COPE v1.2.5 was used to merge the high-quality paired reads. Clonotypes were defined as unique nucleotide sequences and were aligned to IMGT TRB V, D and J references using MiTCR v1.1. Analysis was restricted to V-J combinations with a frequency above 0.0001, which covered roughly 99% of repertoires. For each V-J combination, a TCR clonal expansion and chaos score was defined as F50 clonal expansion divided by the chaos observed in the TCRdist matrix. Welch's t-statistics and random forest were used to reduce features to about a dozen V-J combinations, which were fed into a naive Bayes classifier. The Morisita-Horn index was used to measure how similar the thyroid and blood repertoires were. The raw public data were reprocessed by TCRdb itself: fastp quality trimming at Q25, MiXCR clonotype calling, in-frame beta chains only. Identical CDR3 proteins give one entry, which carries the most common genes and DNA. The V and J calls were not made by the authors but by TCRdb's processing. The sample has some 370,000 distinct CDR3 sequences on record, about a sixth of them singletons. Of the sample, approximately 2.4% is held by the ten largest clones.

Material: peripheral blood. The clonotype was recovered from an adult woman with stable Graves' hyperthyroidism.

The DNA reads TGTGCCAGCAGTTTAGGGTATACAGGGAGCGCTGAAGCTTTCTTT. Translation gives CASSLGYTGSAEAFF. This chain joins TRBV12-3 or TRBV12-4 to TRBJ1-1, and TRBD1 may be the D gene, going by 6 matching bases. The junction shows trimming of 1 base on V and 6 bases on J, plus 15 bases between the germline ends. Spanning cysteine to phenylalanine, the CDR3 consists of 15 amino acids. Of the read, only the CDR3 DNA is kept; its 45 bases are in frame from base 1.